This T cell receptor beta chain was identified in a study of T cells expressing NK-cell markers. As for the study in general: Eight donors were sequenced, seven testing HCMV-seropositive and one testing seronegative. Whole-study findings and limits: There were several donors in whom these clonotypes also led the CD3+CD56-NKG2C+ fraction. Of CD8+ T cells, about 1.0-8% belonged to dominant NKG2C+ clonotypes in roughly 6 donors.

A note on this clonotype: Its cognate antigen is unknown.

Germline-derived CDR1 and CDR2 are MGHRA and YSYEKL. This CDR3 contains 17 residues. UMIs accompanied the 5'RACE template switching by which TCR beta cDNA was made. TCRdb reanalyzed the 5' RACE reads and collapses them to one entry per CDR3 protein, without DNA. This sample's clone table lists about half a million distinct CDR3 sequences. Material: blood T cells: a sorted CD56 or NKG2C T cell subset, CD4+ or CD8+ T cells, or bulk PBMC T cells (not recorded which). This TCR was recovered from a woman between 50 and 59 years old in good health. This chain uses TRBV4-1 with TRBJ2-1; the TCRdb D gene call, TRBD2, has no DNA to confirm it. The CDR3 is CASSHSRLAGTYNEQFF.